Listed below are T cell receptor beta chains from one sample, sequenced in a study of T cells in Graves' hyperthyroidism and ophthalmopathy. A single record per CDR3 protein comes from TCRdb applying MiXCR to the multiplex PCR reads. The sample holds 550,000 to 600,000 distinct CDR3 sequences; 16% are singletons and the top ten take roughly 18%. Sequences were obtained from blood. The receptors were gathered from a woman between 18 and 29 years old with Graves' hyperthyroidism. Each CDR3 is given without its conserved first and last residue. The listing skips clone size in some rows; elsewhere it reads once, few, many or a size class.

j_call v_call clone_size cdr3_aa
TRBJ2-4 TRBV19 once ASSIKFSGLGKNIQY
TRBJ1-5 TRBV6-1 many ASSPRSTGPNQPQH
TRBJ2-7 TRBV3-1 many ASSQVAHEQY
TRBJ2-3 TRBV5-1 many ASSLATRRTDTQY
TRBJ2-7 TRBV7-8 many ASTDAGDEQY
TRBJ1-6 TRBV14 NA ASSQGGYSPLH
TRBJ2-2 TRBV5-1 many ASSSDLTENTGELF
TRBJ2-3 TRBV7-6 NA ASTSGGQGTPDTQY
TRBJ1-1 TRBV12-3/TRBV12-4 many ASSRTVTEAF
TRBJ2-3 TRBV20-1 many SAEPGSGRGSTDTQY
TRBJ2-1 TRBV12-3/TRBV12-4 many ASSSPSRSSYNEQF
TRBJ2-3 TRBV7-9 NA ASSLAREGATDTQY
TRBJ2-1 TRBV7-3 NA ASSLTGFGASGGPSNEQF
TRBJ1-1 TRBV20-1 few SAWGTGGRMNTEAF
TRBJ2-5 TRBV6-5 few ASSYSQRGIQETQY
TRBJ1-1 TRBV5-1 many ASSLTPLNTEAF
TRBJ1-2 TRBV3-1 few ASSQPEIGYT